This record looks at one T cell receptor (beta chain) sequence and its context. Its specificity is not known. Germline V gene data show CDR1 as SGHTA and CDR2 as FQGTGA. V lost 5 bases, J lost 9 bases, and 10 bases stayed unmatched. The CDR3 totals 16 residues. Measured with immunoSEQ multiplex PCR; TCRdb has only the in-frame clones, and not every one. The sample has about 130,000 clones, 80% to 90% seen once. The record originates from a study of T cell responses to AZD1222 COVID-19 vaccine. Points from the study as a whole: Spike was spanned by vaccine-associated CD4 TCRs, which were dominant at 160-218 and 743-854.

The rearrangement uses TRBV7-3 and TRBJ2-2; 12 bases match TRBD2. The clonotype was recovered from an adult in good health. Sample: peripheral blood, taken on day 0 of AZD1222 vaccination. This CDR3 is CASSPRTSGMRRELFF. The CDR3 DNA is TGTGCCAGCAGCCCCAGGACTAGCGGGATGCGAAGGGAGCTGTTTTTT.